This T cell receptor beta chain was retrieved from a study of shared clonotypes between healthy human individuals. Healthy and HIV-negative, the adult donors had no recent acute infections or vaccinations. The CDR3 sequence is 14 residues long. The germline V and J ends were trimmed by 5 bases and 6 bases, with 13 bases remaining between them. Germline V lookup: CDR1 LNHDA, CDR2 SQIVND (reference sequence). Deep was the level at which the assay was run. The material for each subset, its genomic DNA, was split evenly across several immunoSEQ plates. The table came from immunoSEQ multiplex PCR; TCRdb's copy has only in-frame clones and leaves some out. Counted here are fewer than 1.8 million clones, about 98.5% occurring once; the ten biggest clones make up around 0.38%.

What was sequenced was naive CD4+ T cells sorted from blood. Subset defined: CD45RA+ positively selected. The receptor comes from a man aged 30-40 years in good health. This chain joins TRBV19 and TRBJ2-2; tentatively, D is TRBD2 (5 bases). The CDR3 loop reads CASSVRTSSGELFF. As DNA, the CDR3 is TGTGCCAGTAGTGTCCGAACTAGTTCCGGGGAGCTGTTTTTT.